These T cell receptor beta chains were read from a single sample in a study of OX40 agonist ivuxolimab in advanced cancers. Clones were sequenced by immunoSEQ multiplex PCR, and TCRdb holds only the in-frame ones, with some missing. Of under 25,000 clones listed, around three quarters are singletons. The sequencing here drew on CD4+ or CD8+ T cells sorted from blood, taken in a trial of the OX40 agonist ivuxolimab. Receptors were obtained from an adult with an advanced solid tumor such as melanoma, head and neck, liver or kidney cancer. The CDR3 runs from the conserved cysteine through the conserved F or W. Fields, in order: D gene, clone size, J gene, V gene, CDR3 protein, CDR3 DNA. The D gene is left open where the match is weak. Clone size is given for some rows only: seen once, a few or many times, or a class if the clone is expanded.

D: TRBD1
size: -
J: TRBJ2-2
V: TRBV7-3
CDR3: CASSPLDRGNTGELFF
DNA: TGTGCCAGCAGCCCACTCGACAGGGGTAACACCGGGGAGCTGTTTTTT

D: -
size: -
J: TRBJ2-2
V: TRBV4-3
CDR3: CASSQEVAGNTGELFF
DNA: TGCGCCAGCAGCCAAGAGGTCGCAGGGAACACCGGGGAGCTGTTTTTT

D: TRBD1
size: -
J: TRBJ1-2
V: TRBV7-2
CDR3: CASSPRTTRLDRGRYTF
DNA: TGTGCCAGCAGCCCCCGGACGACCCGCCTCGACAGGGGGCGGTACACCTTC

D: -
size: few
J: TRBJ1-3
V: TRBV7-3
CDR3: CASSPGDSYGNTIYF
DNA: TGTGCCAGCAGCCCGGGCGACAGCTATGGAAACACCATATATTTT

D: -
size: -
J: TRBJ2-2
V: TRBV19
CDR3: CASSISGRRAGELFF
DNA: TGTGCCAGTAGTATTTCAGGGCGTAGGGCCGGGGAGCTGTTTTTT

D: TRBD1
size: -
J: TRBJ1-1
V: TRBV11-1
CDR3: CASSLGDRVVMNTEAFF
DNA: TGTGCCAGCAGCTTAGGGGACAGGGTGGTAATGAACACTGAAGCTTTCTTT

D: TRBD2
size: -
J: TRBJ2-2
V: TRBV28
CDR3: CASSSLAGRTGELFF
DNA: TGTGCCAGCAGCTCACTAGCGGGAAGAACCGGGGAGCTGTTTTTT

D: -
size: -
J: TRBJ2-3
V: TRBV28
CDR3: CASSLRFRLLSTDTQYF
DNA: TGTGCCAGCAGTTTAAGGTTCCGACTTCTTAGCACAGATACGCAGTATTTT

D: -
size: -
J: TRBJ2-5
V: TRBV5-4
CDR3: CASSGSVRVETQYF
DNA: TGTGCCAGCAGCGGTTCGGTCAGAGTGGAGACCCAGTACTTC

D: -
size: -
J: TRBJ2-7
V: TRBV10-2
CDR3: CASSGDIAQYF
DNA: TGCGCCAGCAGCGGGGACATCGCCCAGTACTTC

D: -
size: -
J: TRBJ1-1
V: TRBV29-1
CDR3: CSVELVDREVTEAFF
DNA: TGCAGCGTTGAACTTGTGGATAGGGAGGTCACTGAAGCTTTCTTT

D: TRBD1
size: few
J: TRBJ1-4
V: TRBV6-5
CDR3: CASSLGQGQGKLFF
DNA: TGTGCCAGCAGTCTTGGACAGGGGCAAGGAAAACTGTTTTTT

D: -
size: few
J: TRBJ2-6
V: TRBV7-2
CDR3: CASSSGATGANVLTF
DNA: TGTGCCAGCAGCTCTGGGGCGACGGGGGCCAACGTCCTGACTTTC

D: -
size: -
J: TRBJ2-3
V: TRBV6-5
CDR3: CASSYGGTQYF
DNA: TGTGCCAGCAGTTACGGGGGTACGCAGTATTTT

D: -
size: -
J: TRBJ1-1
V: TRBV10-3
CDR3: CAISDFGSAGNTEAFF
DNA: TGTGCCATCAGTGATTTTGGGTCGGCAGGGAACACTGAAGCTTTCTTT

D: TRBD1
size: -
J: TRBJ2-5
V: TRBV19
CDR3: CASSPYRGETQYF
DNA: TGTGCCAGTAGTCCTTACAGGGGCGAGACCCAGTACTTC

D: -
size: -
J: TRBJ2-1
V: TRBV20-1
CDR3: CSAARSNEQFF
DNA: TGCAGTGCTGCCCGTTCCAATGAGCAGTTCTTC

D: -
size: -
J: TRBJ2-3
V: TRBV6-8
CDR3: CASPPRRGPSTDTQYF
DNA: TGTGCCAGCCCCCCGAGAAGGGGACCTAGCACAGATACGCAGTATTTT

D: -
size: -
J: TRBJ2-2
V: TRBV5-1
CDR3: CASSPGWSFTGELFF
DNA: TGCGCCAGCAGCCCCGGGTGGTCGTTCACCGGGGAGCTGTTTTTT

D: TRBD1
size: -
J: TRBJ2-1
V: TRBV11-1
CDR3: CASSSRDRGAFNEQFF
DNA: TGTGCCAGCAGCTCCCGGGACAGGGGGGCCTTCAATGAGCAGTTCTTC

D: -
size: -
J: TRBJ2-2
V: TRBV4-2
CDR3: CASSQDKGANTGELFF
DNA: TGTGCCAGCAGCCAAGACAAGGGGGCGAACACCGGGGAGCTGTTTTTT

D: -
size: -
J: TRBJ2-2
V: TRBV11-2
CDR3: CASSLDVRSGELFF
DNA: TGTGCCAGCAGCTTAGATGTGCGTTCCGGGGAGCTGTTTTTT

D: -
size: -
J: TRBJ2-2
V: TRBV19
CDR3: CASSGGVDTGELFF
DNA: TGTGCCAGTAGTGGGGGCGTTGACACCGGGGAGCTGTTTTTT

D: TRBD1
size: -
J: TRBJ2-5
V: TRBV30
CDR3: CAWSKGQGTQETQYF
DNA: TGTGCCTGGAGTAAGGGACAGGGAACCCAAGAGACCCAGTACTTC

D: -
size: -
J: TRBJ2-7
V: TRBV11-3
CDR3: CASSLYSGQSYEQYF
DNA: TGTGCCAGCAGCTTATACTCCGGACAGTCCTACGAGCAGTACTTC

D: -
size: -
J: TRBJ1-1
V: TRBV6-1
CDR3: CASSESQLNTEAFF
DNA: TGTGCCAGCAGTGAAAGTCAGCTGAACACTGAAGCTTTCTTT

D: -
size: -
J: TRBJ1-3
V: TRBV6-1
CDR3: CASSEAPVSGNTIYF
DNA: TGTGCCAGCAGTGAAGCGCCAGTCTCTGGAAACACCATATATTTT

D: -
size: few
J: TRBJ1-5
V: TRBV2
CDR3: CASSGRGPTNQPQHF
DNA: TGTGCCAGCAGTGGAAGGGGACCGACCAATCAGCCCCAGCATTTT